The 11 T cell receptor beta chains below come from one sample, sequenced in a study of blood T cell repertoires in COVID-19. TCRdb's table, derived via immunoSEQ multiplex PCR, lists solely in-frame clones and lacks some. The sample shows about 190,000 clones, less than 90% of them seen only once. The sample comprised PBMCs or T cells enriched from blood (not recorded which). The source is a woman between 25 and 40 years old who had been exposed to COVID-19.

This clone was counted between two and nine times. V usage is TRBV15 and J usage is TRBJ2-7, with 11 bases aligning to TRBD1. This CDR3 comprises 16 residues. Germline assignment: CDR1 LNHNV and CDR2 YYDKDF (reference sequence). The ends lost 4 bases at V and 3 bases at J; junction bases unmatched: 8. CDR3 sequence: CATSKRTGGVDYEQYF. The CDR3 bases are TGTGCCACCAGCAAGCGGACAGGGGGCGTCGACTACGAGCAGTACTTC.

The chain recombines TRBV5-1 with TRBJ1-1; D uncertain. CDR3 length equals 17 residues. V lost 2 bases and J lost 0, with 17 bases in between. Germline values: CDR1 SGHRS, CDR2 YFSETQ. The CDR3, as DNA: TGCGCCAGCAGCTTTTACCCTCTCCGCGGCGTGAACACTGAAGCTTTCTTT. Amino acid sequence: CASSFYPLRGVNTEAFF.

This chain links TRBV5-6 with TRBJ2-3; no definite D call. Germline V CDR1 and CDR2: SGHDT, YYEEEE. CDR3 size: 13 residues. The V and J ends lost 2 bases and 3 bases respectively, with 7 bases between them. CDR3 DNA sequence: TGTGCCAGCAGCTTTGACTCGACAGATACGCAGTATTTT. Translating gives CASSFDSTDTQYF.

This clone was counted a few times. The J gene is TRBJ2-7, the V gene TRBV7-9; 8 bases are a match to TRBD1. This CDR3 spans 13 amino acids. Trimming took 5 bases from V and 2 from J; bases not matched to a gene: 2. Germline lookup yields CDR1 SEHNR and CDR2 FQNEAQ (reference sequence). The CDR3 DNA is TGTGCCAGCAGCCTGGACAGGGCCTACGAGCAGTACTTC. It specifies CASSLDRAYEQYF.

The chain employs TRBV18 and TRBJ2-1; possibly TRBD1 for D (5 bases). CDR3 length: 16 residues. V was trimmed by 1 base and J by 4 bases, leaving 14 bases between them. Germline V lookup: CDR1 KGHSH, CDR2 LQKENI. The CDR3 sequence: CASSPLSTGSYNEQFF. The DNA of the CDR3 is TGTGCCAGCTCACCACTTTCCACAGGCTCTTACAATGAGCAGTTCTTC. Based on the CDR3 plus reference TRBV18 and TRBJ2-1, the full variable domain is NAGVMQNPRHLVRRRGQEARLRCSPMKGHSHVYWYRQLPEEGLKFMVYLQKENIIDESGMPKERFSAEFPKEGPSILRIQQVVRGDSAAYFCASSPLSTGSYNEQFFGPGTRLTVL.

The chain carries TRBV6-5 and TRBJ2-7, with D perhaps matching TRBD2 (6 bases). V was trimmed by 0 bases and J by 3 bases, leaving 15 bases between them. The CDR3 consists of 16 residues. Germline V lookup: CDR1 MNHEY, CDR2 SVGAGI. The CDR3 here is CASSYSRRGGDYEQYF. Written as DNA, the CDR3 is TGTGCCAGCAGTTACTCGAGGAGGGGCGGGGACTACGAGCAGTACTTC.

V usage is TRBV7-9 and J usage is TRBJ2-3, with 11 bases lining up with TRBD2. Germline-derived CDR1 and CDR2 are SEHNR and FQNEAQ (reference sequence). This CDR3 has 19 amino acids. J gave up 2 bases and V 4 bases, and 14 bases lay outside the gene matches. This CDR3 reads CASSSKNSGGAYVTDTQYF. CDR3 bases: TGTGCCAGCAGCTCCAAAAATAGCGGGGGGGCTTACGTCACAGATACGCAGTATTTT.

V and J are TRBV4-1 and TRBJ1-1; D gene ambiguous. With 0 bases removed from V and 7 bases from J, the gap between germline ends came to 18 bases. The CDR3 contains 16 residues. Germline V gene lookup returns CDR1 MGHRA and CDR2 YSYEKL. The CDR3 protein is CASSQDPEGDNFEAFF. The CDR3 DNA is TGCGCCAGCAGCCAAGATCCGGAGGGCGACAACTTTGAAGCTTTCTTT.

This sequence joins TRBV7-9 and TRBJ2-7; weak D call: TRBD1 (7 bases). The CDR3 extends over 15 amino acids. The V gene's germline CDR1 is SEHNR and CDR2 FQNEAQ (reference sequence). The V gene lost 4 bases and the J gene lost 1 base, with 14 bases spanning the gap. CDR3 in amino acids: CASSSGDSGSYEQYF. CDR3 nucleotides: TGTGCCAGCAGCTCGGGGGACAGTGGATCCTACGAGCAGTACTTC. The full variable domain, completed using reference TRBV7-9 and TRBJ2-7, is DTGVSQNPRHKITKRGQNVTFRCDPISEHNRLYWYRQTLGQGPEFLTYFQNEAQLEKSRLLSDRFSAERPKGSFSTLEIQRTEQGDSAMYLCASSSGDSGSYEQYFGPGTRLTVT.

CDR3 in amino acids: CASSLEGGWPNQPQHF. CDR3 in DNA: TGCGCCAGCAGCTTGGAAGGAGGGTGGCCCAATCAGCCCCAGCATTTT. The rearrangement uses TRBV5-1 and TRBJ1-5, with D unresolved. Trimming cost V 0 bases and J 3 bases, with 13 bases left between them. CDR1 is SGHRS, CDR2 YFSETQ, per germline. This CDR3 has 16 amino acids.

The chain combines TRBV5-1 with TRBJ2-1; D gene unclear. The germline gives CDR1 SGHRS, CDR2 YFSETQ. Trimming took off 4 bases at V and 0 bases at J, with 11 bases between the two ends. This CDR3 is 15 amino acids long. DNA of the CDR3: TGCGCCAGCAGCGAAAAGAGGAGCTCCTACAATGAGCAGTTCTTC. Translated: CASSEKRSSYNEQFF.